The 22 T cell receptor beta chains given below trace back to one sample, sequenced in a study of blood T cell repertoires in COVID-19. Generated by immunoSEQ multiplex PCR, the TCRdb table keeps only in-frame clones and is missing some. The repertoire has approximately 200,000 clones, around 94% of them found once; the top ten carry roughly 0.76%. Sequencing used peripheral blood. The receptors come from a man younger than 45 with COVID-19, enrolled during active disease.

This clone was seen more than once but under ten times. The same CDR3 arises from other DNA sequences in this sample as well. The chain carries TRBV3-1 (or the pseudogene TRBV3-2) and TRBJ1-5, with TRBD1 identical over 7 bases. The CDR3 totals 15 residues. Germline-derived CDR1 and CDR2 are LGHDT and YNNKEL (reference sequence). V shed 4 bases, J shed 4 bases, and the junction held 7 bases outside the gene matches. The CDR3 is CASSRGTAENQPQHF. In nucleotides, the CDR3 is TGTGCCAGCAGCCGCGGGACAGCTGAGAATCAGCCCCAGCATTTT.

The V call is TRBV5-1, the J call TRBJ1-3; no reliable D call. Per the germline V gene, CDR1 is SGHRS and CDR2 is YFSETQ. This CDR3 region has 15 residues. The V end lost 5 bases, the J end lost 0 bases, and 12 bases lay between the germline ends. CDR3 sequence (DNA): TGCGCCAGCAGTTCCGGCGGCCGCTCTGGAAACACCATATATTTT. Translated: CASSSGGRSGNTIYF.

V and J are TRBV6-4 and TRBJ1-5; 10 bases agree with TRBD1. After removal of 5 bases from V and 7 bases from J, the junction contained 2 bases not matched to a gene. Per the germline V gene, CDR1 is MRHNA and CDR2 is SNTAGT. This CDR3 comprises 13 residues. The CDR3 DNA reads as TGTGCCAGCAGTACGGGACAGGGGCAGCCCCAGCATTTT. Its protein product is CASSTGQGQPQHF.

The chain has TRBV29-1 and TRBJ1-2; possibly TRBD1 for D (5 bases). Per the germline V gene, CDR1 is SQVTM and CDR2 is ANQGSEA. This CDR3 spans 13 amino acids. The V end lost 6 bases, the J end lost 8 bases, and 19 bases lay between the germline ends. The CDR3 protein is CSVSLGLLGGYTF. The CDR3 DNA reads TGCAGCGTCTCCCTGGGACTATTAGGAGGCTACACCTTC.

The chain uses TRBV12-3 or TRBV12-4 and TRBJ1-2, with no clear D. Trimming took off 6 bases at V and 6 bases at J, with 11 bases between the two ends. CDR3 size: 12 residues. The CDR3 loop reads CASSPVFDGYTF. The CDR3 nucleotides are TGTGCCAGCAGCCCCGTCTTCGATGGCTACACCTTC.

The J gene is TRBJ1-5, the V gene TRBV19; weak D call: TRBD1 (6 bases). CDR1 LNHDA and CDR2 SQIVND come from the germline V gene (reference sequence). V lost 5 bases and J 5 bases, leaving 13 bases between the germline ends. This CDR3 contains 14 residues. The CDR3 sequence: CASSVGQTYQPQHF. DNA for the CDR3: TGTGCCAGTAGTGTGGGACAAACATATCAGCCCCAGCATTTT. The full variable domain, with the rest looked up from reference TRBV19 and TRBJ1-5, is DGGITQSPKYLFRKEGQNVTLSCEQNLNHDAMYWYRQDPGQGLRLIYYSQIVNDFQKGDIAEGYSVSREKKESFPLTVTSAQKNPTAFYLCASSVGQTYQPQHFGDGTRLSIL.

The rearrangement links TRBV25-1 to TRBJ1-4; D remains unclear. Deletions cut 7 bases from V and 2 bases from J, with 8 bases between. The germline gives CDR1 MGHDK, CDR2 SYGVNS. This CDR3 has 13 amino acids. CDR3 sequence: CASTSRTNEKLFF. The CDR3 DNA follows: TGTGCCAGCACCTCTCGGACTAATGAAAAACTGTTTTTT.

The chain carries TRBV6-5 and TRBJ1-3, with D uncertain. Trimming pared 8 bases from V and 1 base from J, leaving 12 bases between. The CDR3 runs 14 residues. Germline values: CDR1 MNHEY, CDR2 SVGAGI. CDR3 DNA: TGTGCCAGCCTAAGCTATTTTTCTGGAAACACCATATATTTT. Protein sequence: CASLSYFSGNTIYF.

Only a few counts were recorded for this clone. V is TRBV6-6 and J is TRBJ1-2; no reliable D call. Germline CDR1 reads MNHNY; CDR2 reads SVGAGI (reference sequence). Trimming cost V 2 bases and J 7 bases, with 8 bases left between them. This CDR3 is 12 amino acids long. CDR3 loop: CASSYGLSGYTF. In nucleotides, the CDR3 is TGTGCCAGCAGTTACGGTCTGAGTGGCTACACCTTC.

The CDR3 nucleotides are TGTGCCAGCAGCCAAGAACGGGATCAGCCCCAGCATTTT. Amino acid sequence: CASSQERDQPQHF. This chain connects TRBV4-2 to TRBJ1-5; no firm D call. The CDR3 contains 13 residues. Trimming pared 0 bases from V and 5 bases from J, leaving 5 bases between. In germline, CDR1 is LGHNA, CDR2 YNFKEQ.

The chain carries TRBV10-2 and TRBJ2-5; possible D gene TRBD2, 7 bases. Germline CDR1 and CDR2: WSHSY and SAAADI. The CDR3 extends over 14 amino acids. Trimming removed 4 bases at V and 1 base at J, with 10 bases between. CDR3 amino acids: CASSVRGAQETQYF. As DNA, the CDR3 is TGCGCCAGCAGTGTTCGGGGGGCCCAAGAGACCCAGTACTTC.

The J gene is TRBJ2-4, the V gene TRBV10-2; 7 nucleotides line up with TRBD1. CDR3 length: 14 residues. Trimming cost V 2 bases and J 7 bases; bases outside gene matches: 5. The germline gives CDR1 WSHSY, CDR2 SAAADI. Here the CDR3 reads CASSEPGQTNIQYF. The DNA of the CDR3 is TGCGCCAGCAGTGAGCCGGGACAGACGAACATTCAGTACTTC.

This chain joins TRBV12-3 or TRBV12-4 and TRBJ2-7; D possibly corresponds to TRBD1 (6 bases). This CDR3 region has 13 residues. V was clipped by 5 bases and J by 6 bases, with 14 bases between them. This CDR3 is CASSPGVRAEQYF. Written as DNA, the CDR3 is TGTGCCAGCAGTCCAGGGGTCAGGGCCGAGCAGTACTTC.

The V gene is TRBV10-2, the J gene TRBJ2-7; weak D call: TRBD2 (6 bases). The CDR3 totals 13 residues. Trimming cost V 0 bases and J 9 bases, with 12 bases left between them. Per the germline V gene, CDR1 is WSHSY and CDR2 is SAAADI. In nucleotides, the CDR3 is TGCGCCAGCAGTGAGTCAGGGACTCCTGCGCAGTACTTC. This sequence encodes CASSESGTPAQYF.

The rearrangement links TRBV4-2 to TRBJ2-2; D possibly corresponds to TRBD2 (5 bases). Germline assignment: CDR1 LGHNA and CDR2 YNFKEQ. Trimming removed 6 bases at V and 7 bases at J, with 27 bases between. The CDR3 is 18 amino acids. The CDR3 here is CASSPRLSGLLTLGELFF. In DNA, the CDR3 is TGTGCCAGCAGTCCAAGACTCTCAGGACTGCTAACCCTCGGGGAGCTGTTTTTT.

This chain uses TRBV11-1 with TRBJ1-5; 8 nucleotides line up with TRBD1. The V gene end was trimmed by 5 bases and the J gene end by 2 bases; junction bases not matched to a gene: 5. This CDR3 contains 15 residues. The germline V gene encodes CDR1 SGHAT and CDR2 FQDESV (reference sequence). CDR3 in DNA: TGTGCCAGCAGCGTAGGACAGGGAGGCAATCAGCCCCAGCATTTT. Residues: CASSVGQGGNQPQHF.

The rearrangement uses TRBV7-6 and TRBJ2-1, with TRBD2 as a possible D gene (6 bases). CDR1 and CDR2 from the germline V gene are SGHVS and FNYEAQ. V gave up 1 base and J gave up 7 bases, with 14 bases separating them. The CDR3 is 15 residues long. The CDR3 protein is CASSLGGMGGNEQFF. CDR3 bases: TGTGCCAGCAGCTTAGGGGGGATGGGGGGTAATGAGCAGTTCTTC.

V and J are TRBV25-1 and TRBJ1-2; unclear D gene. Trimming left V 4 bases short and J 1 base short, with 16 bases between. The CDR3 has 16 residues. Germline loops: CDR1 MGHDK, CDR2 SYGVNS. CDR3 in DNA: TGTGCCAGCAGTGGCCAGGACGGAGGGTATAACTATGGCTACACCTTC. It translates to CASSGQDGGYNYGYTF.

The V gene is TRBV9, the J gene TRBJ2-1; TRBD1 might be the D (6 bases). The CDR3 sequence is 15 residues long. Trimming removed 1 base from V and 0 bases from J, with 8 bases in between. Germline-derived CDR1 and CDR2 are SGDLS and YYNGEE. The CDR3 nucleotides are TGTGCCAGCAGCGTATTGGACAGCTCCTACAATGAGCAGTTCTTC. Residues: CASSVLDSSYNEQFF.

The chain recombines TRBV6-5 with TRBJ2-1; 8 bases match TRBD2. This CDR3 is 15 amino acids long. V shed 7 bases, J shed 8 bases, and the junction held 13 bases outside the gene matches. Germline CDR1 reads MNHEY; CDR2 reads SVGAGI. CDR3 loop: CASTPRGGPLHEQFF. CDR3 bases: TGTGCCAGCACCCCTCGGGGGGGCCCCTTACATGAGCAGTTCTTC.

This sequence joins TRBV5-4 and TRBJ1-2; 8 bases align to TRBD1. CDR1 and CDR2 (germline): SGHNT, YYREEE (reference sequence). J lost 0 bases, V lost 4 bases, and 5 bases had no gene match. The CDR3 totals 15 residues. CDR3 nucleotide sequence: TGTGCCAGCAGCCCAAGGACAGGGACTAACTATGGCTACACCTTC. Its protein is CASSPRTGTNYGYTF.

The chain links TRBV5-1 to TRBJ2-1; weak D call: TRBD2 (6 bases). With 0 bases removed from V and 6 bases from J, the gap between germline ends came to 10 bases. From germline, CDR1 is SGHRS and CDR2 YFSETQ. The CDR3 contains 14 residues. CDR3 bases: TGCGCCAGCAGCTTGGATGGTAGCGGCAATGAGCAGTTCTTC. This codes for CASSLDGSGNEQFF.